This entry lists 24 T cell receptor beta chains sequenced from one sample in a study of glioma-infiltrating T cells. TCR alpha and beta CDR3 regions were amplified from RNA using iRepertoire nested multiplex PCR. TCRdb analysed the multiplex PCR reads with MiXCR anew, one entry per CDR3 protein. The data hold roughly 350,000 distinct CDR3 sequences, with more than 35% observed a single time. Input material: glioma tissue, nonneoplastic brain tissue, or PBMCs (not recorded which). These receptors were collected from a human donor with low-grade glioma or glioblastoma, undergoing nonglioma brain surgery, or in good health (not recorded which).

CDR3 DNA: TGTGCCAGCATCGTGACAGGTACCTACAATGAGCAGTTCTTC. It translates to CASIVTGTYNEQFF. This sequence joins TRBV7-2 and TRBJ2-1; D is perhaps TRBD1 (6 bases). Deletions cut 7 bases from V and 2 bases from J, with 12 bases between. From germline, CDR1 is SGHTA and CDR2 FQGNSA. The CDR3 totals 14 residues.

V is TRBV20-1 and J is TRBJ1-5; weak D call: TRBD1 (5 bases). CDR3 length: 15 amino acids. V lost 0 bases, J lost 5 bases, and 14 bases lay in between. Germline CDR1 and CDR2: DFQATT and SNEGSKA (reference sequence). This chain's CDR3 is CSARDESGGDQPQHF. In DNA form, the CDR3 reads TGCAGTGCTAGAGATGAGTCGGGAGGGGATCAGCCCCAGCATTTT.

This clonotype was observed many times. This rearrangement joins TRBV15 to TRBJ1-4, with no clear D. Germline assignment: CDR1 LNHNV and CDR2 YYDKDF (reference sequence). The CDR3 sequence is 13 residues long. Trimming left V 2 bases short and J 6 bases short, with 7 bases between. The CDR3 spells CATSRQDDEKLFF. CDR3 DNA sequence: TGTGCCACCAGCAGACAAGATGATGAAAAACTGTTTTTT.

This clonotype was counted a few times. V gene TRBV6-6 combines with J gene TRBJ2-1; D gene unclear. V was shortened by 2 bases and J by 1 base, with 12 bases between the two germline ends. This CDR3 region has 16 residues. The germline gives CDR1 MNHNY, CDR2 SVGAGI (reference sequence). CDR3 sequence: CASSYVGSPSYNEQFF. DNA for the CDR3: TGTGCCAGCAGTTACGTTGGCAGCCCTTCCTACAATGAGCAGTTCTTC.

A few counts support this clonotype. The chain has TRBV10-3 and TRBJ1-2; D unresolved. Germline values: CDR1 ENHRY, CDR2 SYGVKD. The germline V and J ends were trimmed by 2 bases and 6 bases, with 10 bases remaining between them. This CDR3 is built from 13 residues. This CDR3 is CAISEPSLDGYTF. The CDR3 DNA is TGTGCCATCAGTGAGCCCAGTCTCGATGGCTACACCTTC.

As DNA, the CDR3 is TGTGCCTCCGAACAGGGGTTCGAGACTGAAGCTTTCTTT. Encoded protein: CASEQGFETEAFF. The rearrangement links TRBV10-3 to TRBJ1-1; 7 nucleotides line up with TRBD1. V dropped 11 bases and J dropped 5; count of bases not matched to a gene: 11. This CDR3 comprises 13 residues. Germline CDR1 is ENHRY and CDR2 is SYGVKD.

The rearrangement links TRBV28 to TRBJ1-3; maybe TRBD1 (6 bases). The V gene lost 8 bases and the J gene lost 3 bases, with 17 bases spanning the gap. The germline V gene has CDR1 MDHEN and CDR2 SYDVKM. The CDR3 length is 15 residues. Written as DNA, the CDR3 is TGTGCCAGCGGTCCCCCGGGGGCTTTTGGAAACACCATATATTTT. This sequence encodes CASGPPGAFGNTIYF.

The chain combines TRBV20-1 with TRBJ2-3; D assignment may be TRBD1 or TRBD2 (5 bases each). The CDR3 length is 12 residues. Germline V CDR1 and CDR2: DFQATT, SNEGSKA (reference sequence). The CDR3 reads CMPDFGGDTQYF. CDR3 DNA: TGCATGCCAGATTTTGGGGGAGATACGCAGTATTTT.

In this sample, this clonotype turned up many times. The rearrangement links TRBV27 to TRBJ2-1, with D perhaps matching TRBD1 (6 bases). Germline-derived CDR1 and CDR2 are MNHEY and SMNVEV (reference sequence). The V gene lost 4 bases and the J gene lost 0 bases, with 10 bases spanning the gap. This CDR3 spans 15 amino acids. For the CDR3, the DNA is TGTGCCAGCAGTTACACAGGGTTCTCCTACAATGAGCAGTTCTTC. Its protein product is CASSYTGFSYNEQFF.

The chain recombines TRBV27 with TRBJ1-2; possibly TRBD1 for D (5 bases). The V and J ends lost 5 bases and 3 bases respectively, with 10 bases between them. CDR1 MNHEY and CDR2 SMNVEV come from the germline V gene (reference sequence). CDR3 length: 13 residues. CDR3 region: CASSGGTDYGYTF. The CDR3 DNA follows: TGTGCCAGCAGTGGCGGGACGGACTATGGCTACACCTTC.

There are a few counts of this clonotype. This sequence joins TRBV18 and TRBJ2-3, with D hard to call. This CDR3 is built from 13 residues. V shed 1 base and J shed 6 bases, with 8 bases lying between them. CDR1 and CDR2 from the germline V gene are KGHSH and LQKENI. The CDR3 bases are TGTGCCAGCTCACCACTCCAATCGGATACGCAGTATTTT. This encodes CASSPLQSDTQYF. Looking up the rest from reference TRBV18 and TRBJ2-3 gives the full variable domain: NAGVMQNPRHLVRRRGQEARLRCSPMKGHSHVYWYRQLPEEGLKFMVYLQKENIIDESGMPKERFSAEFPKEGPSILRIQQVVRGDSAAYFCASSPLQSDTQYFGPGTRLTVL.

Comment on this clonotype: A much larger clone differs from this one at a single base, so this may be a read error. The V gene is TRBV27, the J gene TRBJ2-2; D is perhaps TRBD1 (5 bases). The germline gives CDR1 MNHEY, CDR2 SMNVEV (reference sequence). The V and J ends lost 11 bases and 0 bases respectively, with 16 bases between them. The CDR3 contains 15 residues. The CDR3 bases are TGTGCCGGCCGCACAGGAATATCGAACACCGGGGAGCTGTTTTTT. This gives the protein CAGRTGISNTGELFF.

This chain uses TRBV29-1 with TRBJ2-1; possible D gene TRBD2, 6 bases. The CDR3 has 15 residues. Looked up from germline, CDR1 is SQVTM and CDR2 is ANQGSEA. Trimming removed 6 bases at V and 2 bases at J, with 17 bases between. The CDR3 sequence: CSVHRCGTTYNEQFF. CDR3 sequence (DNA): TGCAGCGTGCACCGGTGCGGGACGACCTACAATGAGCAGTTCTTC.

This chain joins TRBV6-5 and TRBJ2-7; 7 bases align to TRBD1. Germline V gene data show CDR1 as MNHEY and CDR2 as SVGAGI. The CDR3 runs to 16 residues. V lost 2 bases and J lost 3; bases outside the gene matches: 10. CDR3 in amino acids: CASSYDGTVGHYEQYF. The CDR3 nucleotides are TGTGCCAGCAGTTACGACGGGACAGTCGGGCACTACGAGCAGTACTTC.

Worth noting for this clonotype: This CDR3 fails to terminate in the conserved phenylalanine or tryptophan, so it likely reflects a read error. The chain employs TRBV28 and TRBJ2-1; D unresolved. The V gene's germline CDR1 is MDHEN and CDR2 SYDVKM. The V and J ends lost 7 bases and 0 bases respectively, with 13 bases between them. The CDR3 has 15 amino acids. The CDR3 DNA sequence: TGTGCCAGCATTCCAGCCCCGAGCTCCTACAATGAGCAGTTCTAC. Translation gives CASIPAPSSYNEQFY.

As for this clonotype: A single base separates this from a much larger clone, so it may be a read error. This chain uses TRBV20-1 with TRBJ2-1; 8 bases fit TRBD2. Looked up from germline, CDR1 is DFQATT and CDR2 is SNEGSKA (reference sequence). The CDR3 length is 13 residues. The V and J ends lost 7 bases and 7 bases, in that order; junction bases with no gene match: 9. The CDR3 spells CSGRGLVRNEQFF. The CDR3 coding sequence is TGCAGTGGTAGGGGACTAGTGAGGAATGAGCAGTTCTTC.

This clonotype was seen a single time. A much larger clonotype is one base distant, so this may be a read error. The genes are TRBV6-2 or TRBV6-3 and TRBJ2-7, with 7 bases aligning to TRBD2. This CDR3 contains 15 residues. Germline values: CDR1 MNHEY, CDR2 SVGEGT. V dropped 9 bases and J dropped 3; count of bases not matched to a gene: 14. The CDR3 sequence: CARARHRTGGYEQYF. DNA of the CDR3: TGTGCCAGGGCTCGCCACCGGACGGGAGGCTACGAGCAGTACTTC.

This chain joins TRBV18 and TRBJ2-7; 9 bases are shared with TRBD2. CDR3 length: 18 residues. Trimming took 4 bases from V and 0 from J; bases not matched to a gene: 13. Germline CDR1 reads KGHSH; CDR2 reads LQKENI. The CDR3 is CASSLVGLALRSSYEQYF. The CDR3 nucleotides read TGTGCCAGCTCACTCGTCGGACTAGCGCTTAGGAGCTCCTACGAGCAGTACTTC.

The chain couples TRBV7-9 to TRBJ1-4, with 9 bases aligning to TRBD1. This CDR3 has 14 amino acids. Germline CDR1 SEHNR, CDR2 FQNEAQ (reference sequence). The V gene end was trimmed by 5 bases and the J gene end by 7 bases; junction bases not matched to a gene: 5. The DNA of the CDR3 is TGTGCCAGCAGCCTCGGACAGGGGAGTGAAAAACTGTTTTTT. Its protein is CASSLGQGSEKLFF.

This clonotype was seen repeatedly, ten times or more. The chain employs TRBV28 and TRBJ1-2; 8 nucleotides agree with TRBD1. Germline trimming cut 3 bases from V and 7 bases from J; bases unmatched to any gene: 10. In germline, CDR1 is MDHEN, CDR2 SYDVKM. There are 15 residues in the CDR3. Here the CDR3 reads CASSLPQGVIFGYTF. Written as DNA, the CDR3 is TGTGCCAGCAGTTTGCCACAGGGGGTGATCTTTGGCTACACCTTC.

This clonotype was counted at least ten times. The chain has TRBV6-5 and TRBJ1-3, with no clear D. This CDR3 spans 17 amino acids. CDR1 and CDR2 (germline): MNHEY, SVGAGI. V was pared by 0 bases and J by 1 base, with 13 bases between. The CDR3 coding sequence is TGTGCCAGCAGTTACTCGAAGTATAGTGTATCTGGAAACACCATATATTTT. Amino acid sequence: CASSYSKYSVSGNTIYF.

About this clonotype: A read error may be the cause here, since a much bigger clone is one base away. The CDR3 DNA is TGTGCCAGCAGCGAGGAGAGGGGACGGTATGAAAAACTGTTTTTT. Translating gives CASSEERGRYEKLFF. The chain has TRBV3-1 and TRBJ1-4; D is possibly TRBD1 (5 bases). CDR1 is LGHDT and CDR2 is YNNKEL in the germline V gene (reference sequence). The germline V and J ends were trimmed by 5 bases and 6 bases, with 16 bases remaining between them. CDR3 length equals 15 residues.

This clonotype came up many times. The chain has TRBV6-6 and TRBJ2-1, with 9 bases lining up with TRBD1. This CDR3 spans 15 amino acids. CDR1 and CDR2 (germline): MNHNY, SVGAGI (reference sequence). With 0 bases clipped from V and 4 bases from J, the junction kept 1 base outside the gene matches. In DNA form, the CDR3 reads TGTGCCAGCAGTTACTCAGGGACAGGGTACAATGAGCAGTTCTTC. As protein: CASSYSGTGYNEQFF.

This chain connects TRBV11-2 to TRBJ2-7; 7 positions agree with TRBD1. The CDR3 totals 14 residues. Germline values: CDR1 SGHAT, CDR2 FQNNGV. After removal of 5 bases from V and 3 bases from J, the junction contained 7 bases not matched to a gene. Here the CDR3 reads CASSPRTGLYEQYF. CDR3 coding DNA: TGTGCCAGCAGCCCCCGGACAGGCCTCTACGAGCAGTACTTC.